The T cell receptor beta chain described here comes from a study of metastatic and nonmetastatic thyroid tumors. Overall study: Across peripheral blood and tumor or nodule tissue samples taken from malignant and benign thyroid patients, the repertoires were compared with one another. Study-level points and caveats: It was reported that TCR beta diversity was significantly higher in malignant thyroid tumors than benign nodules, in blood and tumor.

This clone has ten or more counts. Its cognate antigen is unknown. There were no patients who had received any treatment before thyroid surgery. MiXCR was used by TCRdb to re-call the PCR reads. This table has 45,000 to 65,000 clones, approximately 20% appearing once. V gave up 3 bases and J gave up 3 bases; unmatched junction bases: 5. CDR1 and CDR2 from the germline V gene are SEHNR and FQNEAQ (reference sequence). There are 15 residues in the CDR3. The J gene is TRBJ2-7, the V gene TRBV7-9, with TRBD1 identical over 10 bases. Source material: blood. This TCR was recovered from a female donor with papillary thyroid cancer or a benign thyroid nodule (not recorded which). Some clones in this sample may be carry-over from other donors' samples. In DNA form, the CDR3 reads TGTGCCAGCAGCTTGTCGGGGACAGGGGTCTACGAGCAGTACTTC. Translation: CASSLSGTGVYEQYF.